The following is a T cell receptor beta chain sequence with its context. Its cognate antigen is unknown. The data were obtained in a study of regulatory T cells in long-lasting Graves disease. Indicated time point: newly diagnosed GD, antithyroid drugs for less than 3 months. Generation of the TCR library employed RNA extracted from PBMCs. Study-level results: New patients shared 950 to 1,000 public clonotypes, fewer than the roughly 2,500 shared by persistent patients.

The V and J ends lost 3 bases and 0 bases respectively, with 18 bases between them. CDR1 and CDR2 from the germline V gene are MDHEN and SYDVKM. The CDR3 spans 18 residues. Through Arm-PCR of CDR3 regions and iRepertoire HTBI primers, TCR beta libraries were built. Per the original methods: The samples yielded 62 TRBV and 14 to 15 TRBJ segments. TCRdb reprocessed the multiplex PCR reads via MiXCR and lists one record per CDR3 protein. The V and J calls, along with clone size, are taken from TCRdb and not from the paper's own processing. This table holds about 220,000 distinct CDR3 sequences, roughly 19% found once. This sample was shared with a second study, whose subject was T cells in Graves' hyperthyroidism and ophthalmopathy.

This chain links TRBV28 with TRBJ2-1, with TRBD2 as a possible D gene (6 bases). The TCR comes from a woman aged 25 to 39 with Graves disease. The specimen was peripheral blood mononuclear cells (PBMCs), collected at new diagnosis, from a patient treated with antithyroid drugs. CDR3: CASSFSLIAASSYNEQFF. The CDR3 DNA sequence: TGTGCCAGCAGTTTTAGCTTAATAGCGGCAAGCTCCTACAATGAGCAGTTCTTC.